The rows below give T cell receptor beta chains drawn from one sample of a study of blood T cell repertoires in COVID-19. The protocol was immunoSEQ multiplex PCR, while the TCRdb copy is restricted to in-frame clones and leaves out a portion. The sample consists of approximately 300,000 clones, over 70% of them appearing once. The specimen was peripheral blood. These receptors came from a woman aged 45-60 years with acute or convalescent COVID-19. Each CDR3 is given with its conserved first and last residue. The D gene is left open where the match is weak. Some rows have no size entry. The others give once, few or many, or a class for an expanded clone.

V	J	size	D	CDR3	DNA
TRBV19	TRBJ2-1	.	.	CASSREVTGDEQFF	TGTGCCAGTAGTAGGGAGGTAACCGGCGATGAGCAGTTCTTC
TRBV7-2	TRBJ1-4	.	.	CASSLVAGLNEKLFF	TGTGCCAGCAGCTTAGTCGCAGGCCTTAATGAAAAACTGTTTTTT
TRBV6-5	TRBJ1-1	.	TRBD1	CASSPGQGYTEAFF	TGTGCCAGCAGCCCGGGACAGGGTTACACTGAAGCTTTCTTT
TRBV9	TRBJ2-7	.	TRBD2	CASSEGLAGDNYEQYF	TGTGCCAGCAGCGAGGGACTAGCGGGAGATAACTACGAGCAGTACTTC
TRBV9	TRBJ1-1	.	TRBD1	CASSAREGGQITPNTEAFF	TGTGCCAGCAGCGCACGGGAAGGGGGACAGATTACACCAAACACTGAAGCTTTCTTT
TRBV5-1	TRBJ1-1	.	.	CASSLAVSNTEAFF	TGCGCCAGCAGCTTGGCGGTTTCAAACACTGAAGCTTTCTTT
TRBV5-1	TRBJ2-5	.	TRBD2	CASSLDPRGGRETQYF	TGCGCCAGCAGCTTGGATCCTCGCGGGGGTAGAGAGACCCAGTACTTC
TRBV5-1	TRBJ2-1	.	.	CASSPAGTHNEQFF	TGCGCCAGCAGCCCGGCCGGGACTCACAATGAGCAGTTCTTC
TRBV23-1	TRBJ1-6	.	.	CASSRGRHTPLHF	TGCGCCAGCAGTCGGGGGCGACATACACCCCTCCACTTT
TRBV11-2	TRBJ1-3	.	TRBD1	CASSSGQGRPSGNTIYF	TGTGCCAGCAGCTCGGGACAGGGCCGACCTTCTGGAAACACCATATATTTT
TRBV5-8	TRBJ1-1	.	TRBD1	CASSLGTGRTEAFF	TGTGCCAGCAGCCTCGGGACAGGGCGCACTGAAGCTTTCTTT
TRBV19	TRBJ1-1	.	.	CASRAIRGNTEAFF	TGTGCCAGTAGGGCCATCCGGGGTAACACTGAAGCTTTCTTT
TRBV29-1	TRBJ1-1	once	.	CSVYGGGTGRTEAFF	TGCAGCGTTTACGGAGGGGGTACCGGGAGGACTGAAGCTTTCTTT
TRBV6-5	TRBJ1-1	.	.	CASMGWAGGTEAFF	TGTGCCAGCATGGGGTGGGCAGGAGGCACTGAAGCTTTCTTT
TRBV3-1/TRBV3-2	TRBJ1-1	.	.	CASSSGTITEAFF	TGTGCCAGCAGCTCCGGGACAATCACTGAAGCTTTCTTT
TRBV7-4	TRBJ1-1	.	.	CASRPRQQVPRFRPGAFF	TGTGCCAGCAGACCCCGGCAGCAGGTTCCCCGGTTTAGGCCTGGAGCTTTCTTT
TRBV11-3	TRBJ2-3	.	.	CASSHRGTDTQYF	TGTGCCAGCAGCCACAGGGGCACAGATACGCAGTATTTT
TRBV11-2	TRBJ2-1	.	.	CASSLLVSSYNEQFF	TGTGCCAGCAGCCTACTAGTTAGCTCCTACAATGAGCAGTTCTTC
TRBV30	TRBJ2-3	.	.	CAWSVGGVDTQYF	TGTGCCTGGAGTGTAGGGGGGGTAGATACGCAGTATTTT
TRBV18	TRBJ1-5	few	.	CASSLTAPWGGNQPQHF	TGTGCCAGCTCACTCACCGCCCCTTGGGGAGGGAATCAGCCCCAGCATTTT
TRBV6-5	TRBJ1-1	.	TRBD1	CASRATGENTEAFF	TGTGCCAGCAGGGCTACAGGGGAGAACACTGAAGCTTTCTTT
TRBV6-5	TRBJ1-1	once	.	CASSLSSNTEAFF	TGTGCCAGCAGCTTGAGTTCTAACACTGAAGCTTTCTTT
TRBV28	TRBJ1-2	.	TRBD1	CASSLRGPRDGYTF	TGTGCCAGCAGTTTGAGGGGGCCCAGGGATGGCTACACCTTC
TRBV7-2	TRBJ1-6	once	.	CASSPRVSYNSPLHF	TGTGCCAGCAGCCCCAGGGTGTCCTATAATTCACCCCTCCACTTT
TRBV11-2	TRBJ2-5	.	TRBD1	CASSWGTVQETQYF	TGTGCCAGCAGCTGGGGGACAGTCCAAGAGACCCAGTACTTC
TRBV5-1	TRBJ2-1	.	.	CASSLDRALNEQFF	TGCGCCAGCAGCTTGGACAGGGCCCTCAATGAGCAGTTCTTC
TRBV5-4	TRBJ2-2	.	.	CASSSQGRGSTGELFF	TGTGCCAGCAGCTCCCAGGGTAGGGGTTCCACCGGGGAGCTGTTTTTT